Below are 5 T cell receptor beta chains sequenced from a single sample in a study of T cells in Graves' hyperthyroidism and ophthalmopathy. Amplification yielded TCR beta CDR3 regions, with RNA transcripts as the source. TCR CDR3 regions were first amplified by RT-PCR with HTBI primers. TCRdb re-called the multiplex PCR reads with MiXCR, one entry per CDR3 protein. Among 300,000 to 450,000 distinct CDR3 sequences, around 14% were seen once, and the ten largest hold about a quarter. Sequencing was performed on blood. These receptors came from a woman aged 18-29 years with Graves' hyperthyroidism that later progressed to Graves' ophthalmopathy.

The genes are TRBV28 and TRBJ2-5, with a weak D call TRBD2 (7 bases). V dropped 5 bases and J dropped 11 bases, with 15 bases sitting between them. Germline CDR1 reads MDHEN; CDR2 reads SYDVKM. The length of the CDR3 is 12 residues. CDR3 sequence reads: CASSLVGGQQYF. The CDR3 DNA reads TGTGCCAGCAGTCTCGTCGGGGGGCAACAGTACTTC. The variable domain in full, with the rest retrieved from reference TRBV28 and TRBJ2-5, is DVKVTQSSRYLVKRTGEKVFLECVQDMDHENMFWYRQDPGLGLRLIYFSYDVKMKEKGDIPEGYSVSREKKERFSLILESASTNQTSMYLCASSLVGGQQYFGPGTRLLVL.

This clonotype was seen many times. The rearrangement joins TRBV29-1 to TRBJ2-7; weak D call: TRBD1 (5 bases). CDR1 and CDR2 (germline): SQVTM, ANQGSEA. This CDR3 contains 13 residues. Between the trimmed V and J ends, which lost 4 bases and 3 bases, there was a span of 13 bases. DNA for the CDR3: TGCAGCGTTGTTGCCCAGGGTGACTACGAGCAGTACTTC. It yields the protein CSVVAQGDYEQYF.

This clonotype occurred a few times. The genes are TRBV27 and TRBJ2-7; D is unresolved. V was clipped by 7 bases and J by 2 bases, with 12 bases between them. CDR3 length: 13 amino acids. Per the germline V gene, CDR1 is MNHEY and CDR2 is SMNVEV (reference sequence). Written as DNA, the CDR3 is TGTGCCAGCAAGCCAGGCAGTACCTACGAGCAGTACTTC. Its protein is CASKPGSTYEQYF.

Ten or more counts support this clonotype. This chain connects TRBV7-9 to TRBJ2-1, with TRBD1 as a possible D gene (5 bases). The V gene lost 5 bases and the J gene lost 4 bases, with 21 bases spanning the gap. There are 17 residues in the CDR3. The V gene's germline CDR1 is SEHNR and CDR2 FQNEAQ (reference sequence). The CDR3 region is CASSPYTRQLTYNEQFF. CDR3 in DNA: TGTGCCAGCAGCCCGTACACCCGACAGCTTACTTACAATGAGCAGTTCTTC.

With regard to this clonotype: One end of the junction is discordant with germline, which a read error may explain. The chain recombines TRBV7-9 with TRBJ2-1, with 14 bases fitting TRBD2. Per germline, CDR1 SEHNR and CDR2 FQNEAQ (reference sequence). The CDR3 is made up of 16 amino acids. The CDR3: CTSSPRTSGRPNEQFF. CDR3 DNA: TGTACCAGCAGCCCCCGGACTAGCGGGAGGCCCAATGAGCAGTTCTTC. Filled out from reference TRBV7-9 and TRBJ2-1, the complete variable domain reads DTGVSQNPRHKITKRGQNVTFRCDPISEHNRLYWYRQTLGQGPEFLTYFQNEAQLEKSRLLSDRFSAERPKGSFSTLEIQRTEQGDSAMYLCTSSPRTSGRPNEQFFGPGTRLTVL.